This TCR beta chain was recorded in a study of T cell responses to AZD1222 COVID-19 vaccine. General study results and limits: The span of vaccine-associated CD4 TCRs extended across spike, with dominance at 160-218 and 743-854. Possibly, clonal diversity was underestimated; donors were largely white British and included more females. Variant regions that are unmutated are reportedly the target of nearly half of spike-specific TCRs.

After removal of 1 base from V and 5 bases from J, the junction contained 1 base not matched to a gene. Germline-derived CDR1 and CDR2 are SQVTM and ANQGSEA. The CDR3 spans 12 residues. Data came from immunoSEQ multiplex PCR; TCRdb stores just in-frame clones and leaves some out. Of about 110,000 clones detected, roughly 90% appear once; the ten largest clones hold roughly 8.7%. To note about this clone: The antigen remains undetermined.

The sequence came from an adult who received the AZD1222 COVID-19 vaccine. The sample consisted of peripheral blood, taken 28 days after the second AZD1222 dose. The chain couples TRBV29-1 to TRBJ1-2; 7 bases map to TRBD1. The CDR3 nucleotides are TGCAGCGTTGAAGCAGGGGGGTATGGCTACACCTTC. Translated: CSVEAGGYGYTF.